What follows is one TCR beta chain and its context. Its target is not known. This record comes from a study of human T cells and chemical hapten exposure. Study-wide findings and caveats: No alteration of TCRs above 1 in 1000 frequency was seen with DPC sensitization.

Individual cDNA molecules had unique molecular identifiers attached to them by the library. Original processing methods: Samples ranged from roughly 20,000 to 700,000 TCRs, with a median of roughly 95,000. TCRdb reanalysed the 5' RACE reads using MiXCR and keeps one entry per CDR3 protein. TCRdb, not the authors, supplied the V and J calls. The top ten hold around 3% of the sample, which has 110,000 or so distinct CDR3 sequences, 15% to 20% seen once. Whole blood, unfractionated, served as the material for total RNA extraction. The sequence was obtained from a human donor in good health.

The DNA for the CDR3 is TGTGCCAGCAGCTTGACTAGCGGAGCGAAAAACATTCAGTACTTC. Protein: CASSLTSGAKNIQYF. The V call is TRBV7-9, the J call TRBJ2-4; TRBD2 agrees at 9 bases. The V segment lost 3 bases and the J segment 4 bases; nucleotides outside the gene matches: 4. Germline loops: CDR1 SEHNR, CDR2 FQNEAQ (reference sequence). This CDR3 region has 15 residues.